This T cell receptor beta chain originates from a study of CD8+CD57+ T cells in acquired aplastic anemia. Study at large: Average DNA yield from sorted CD4+ and CD8+ cells was around 3.2 ug. Whole-study results and caveats: Patients showed no significant difference from controls in CD8+ Simpson's diversity. The same twenty-nine CD8+ CDR3 sequences occurred in patients and in controls.

The sequenced patients had an expansion of CD8+CD57+ cells seen by flow cytometry. When blood sampling took place, the patients had received no therapy. This clonotype was detected many times. The antigen is not known. TCR beta VDJ combinations and CDR3 sequences were profiled from genomic DNA. TCRdb reprocessed the reads with MiXCR, giving one entry per CDR3 protein. This sample has 150,000 to 200,000 distinct CDR3 sequences; under 55% occur once, and the top ten carry about 2.8%. The length of the CDR3 is 12 residues. Germline CDR1 SEHNR, CDR2 FQNEAQ (reference sequence). The V end was cut by 3 bases, the J end by 8 bases, with 9 bases between.

The sequence came from a human donor with aplastic anemia. The rearrangement uses TRBV7-9 and TRBJ2-3; D is unresolved. Sequencing was performed on sorted CD4+, CD8+, or CD8+CD57+ T cells (not recorded which) from PBMCs. The CDR3 spells CASSFERGTQYF. CDR3 coding DNA: TGTGCCAGCAGCTTTGAACGAGGTACGCAGTATTTT.